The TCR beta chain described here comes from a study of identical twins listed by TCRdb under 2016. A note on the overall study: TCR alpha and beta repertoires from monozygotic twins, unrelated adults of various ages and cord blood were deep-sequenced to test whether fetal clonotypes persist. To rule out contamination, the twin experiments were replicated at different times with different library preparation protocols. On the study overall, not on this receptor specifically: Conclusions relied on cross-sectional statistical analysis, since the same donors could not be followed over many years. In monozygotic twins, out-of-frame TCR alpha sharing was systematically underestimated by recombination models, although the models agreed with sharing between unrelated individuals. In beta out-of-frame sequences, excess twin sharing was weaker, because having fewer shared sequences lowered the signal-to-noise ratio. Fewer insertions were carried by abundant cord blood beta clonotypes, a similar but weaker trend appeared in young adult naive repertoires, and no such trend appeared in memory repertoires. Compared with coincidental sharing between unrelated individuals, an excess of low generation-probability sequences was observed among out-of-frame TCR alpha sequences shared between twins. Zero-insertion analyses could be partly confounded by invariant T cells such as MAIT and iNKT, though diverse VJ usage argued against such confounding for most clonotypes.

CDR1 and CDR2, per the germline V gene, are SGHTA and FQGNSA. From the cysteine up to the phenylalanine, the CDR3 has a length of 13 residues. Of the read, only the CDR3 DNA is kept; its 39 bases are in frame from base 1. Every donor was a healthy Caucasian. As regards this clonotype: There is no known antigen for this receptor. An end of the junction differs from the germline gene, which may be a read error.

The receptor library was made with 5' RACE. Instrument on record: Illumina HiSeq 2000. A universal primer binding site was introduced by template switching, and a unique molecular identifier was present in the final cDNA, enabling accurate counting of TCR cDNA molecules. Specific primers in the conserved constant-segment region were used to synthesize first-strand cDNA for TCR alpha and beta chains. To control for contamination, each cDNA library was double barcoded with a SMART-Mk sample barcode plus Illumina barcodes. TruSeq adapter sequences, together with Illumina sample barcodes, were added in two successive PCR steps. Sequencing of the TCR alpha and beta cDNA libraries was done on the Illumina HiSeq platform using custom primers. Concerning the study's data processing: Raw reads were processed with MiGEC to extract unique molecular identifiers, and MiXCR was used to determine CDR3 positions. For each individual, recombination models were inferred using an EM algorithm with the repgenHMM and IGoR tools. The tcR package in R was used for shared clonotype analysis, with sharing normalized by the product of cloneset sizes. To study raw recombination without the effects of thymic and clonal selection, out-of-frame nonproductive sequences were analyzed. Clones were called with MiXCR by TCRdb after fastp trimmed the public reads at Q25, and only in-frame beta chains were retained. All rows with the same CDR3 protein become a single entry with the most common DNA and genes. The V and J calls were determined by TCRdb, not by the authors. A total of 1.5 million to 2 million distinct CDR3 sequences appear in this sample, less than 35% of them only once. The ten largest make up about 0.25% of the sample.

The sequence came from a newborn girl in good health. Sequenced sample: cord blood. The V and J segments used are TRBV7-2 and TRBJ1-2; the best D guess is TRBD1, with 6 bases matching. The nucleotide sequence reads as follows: TGTGCCAGCAGCTTAACAGGGTGGAGTGGCCACACCTTC. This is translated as CASSLTGWSGHTF.